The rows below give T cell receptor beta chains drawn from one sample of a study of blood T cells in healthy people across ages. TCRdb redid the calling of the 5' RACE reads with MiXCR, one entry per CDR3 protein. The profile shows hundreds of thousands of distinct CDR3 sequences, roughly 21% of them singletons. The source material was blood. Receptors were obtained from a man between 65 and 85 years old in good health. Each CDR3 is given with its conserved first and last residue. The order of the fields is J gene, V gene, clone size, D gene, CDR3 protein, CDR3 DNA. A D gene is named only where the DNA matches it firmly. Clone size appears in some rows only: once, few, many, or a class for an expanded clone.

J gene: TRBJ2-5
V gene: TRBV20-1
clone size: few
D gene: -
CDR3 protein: CSARGGNQETQYF
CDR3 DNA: TGCAGTGCTAGAGGAGGGAACCAAGAGACCCAGTACTTC

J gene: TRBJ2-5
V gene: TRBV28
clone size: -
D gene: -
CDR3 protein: CASSSPPLGVETQYF
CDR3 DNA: TGTGCCAGCAGTTCCCCCCCCCTTGGGGTCGAGACCCAGTACTTC

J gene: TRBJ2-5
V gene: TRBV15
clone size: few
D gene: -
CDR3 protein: CATSRARTVQETQYF
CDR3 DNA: TGTGCCACCAGCAGAGCCCGGACAGTCCAAGAGACCCAGTACTTC

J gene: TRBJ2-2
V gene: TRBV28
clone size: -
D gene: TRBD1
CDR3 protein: CASTPPDRETGELFF
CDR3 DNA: TGTGCCAGCACCCCCCCGGACAGGGAAACCGGGGAGCTGTTTTTT

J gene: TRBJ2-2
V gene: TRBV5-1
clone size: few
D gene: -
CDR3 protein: CASSFWAGTGELFF
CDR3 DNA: TGCGCCAGCAGCTTCTGGGCGGGCACCGGGGAGCTGTTTTTT

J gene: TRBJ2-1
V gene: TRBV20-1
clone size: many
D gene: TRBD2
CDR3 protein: CSAKHHTSGSYNEQFF
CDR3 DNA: TGCAGTGCTAAACACCATACTAGCGGGAGTTACAATGAGCAGTTCTTC

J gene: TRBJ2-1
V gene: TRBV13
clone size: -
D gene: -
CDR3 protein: CASSLVATGRSYNEQFF
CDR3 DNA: TGTGCCAGCAGCTTAGTTGCGACAGGGAGGTCCTACAATGAGCAGTTCTTC

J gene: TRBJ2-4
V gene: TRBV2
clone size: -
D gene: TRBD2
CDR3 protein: CASSPIAGGPGKNIQYF
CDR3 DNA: TGTGCCAGCAGTCCCATAGCGGGAGGGCCTGGCAAAAACATTCAGTACTTC

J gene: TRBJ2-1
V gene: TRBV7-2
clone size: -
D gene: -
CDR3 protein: CASSFRISDEQFF
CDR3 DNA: TGTGCCAGCAGCTTCCGGATTTCGGATGAGCAGTTCTTC

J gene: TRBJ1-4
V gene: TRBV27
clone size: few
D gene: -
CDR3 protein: CASSLPGVGEKLFF
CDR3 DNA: TGTGCCAGCAGTTTACCAGGGGTTGGCGAAAAACTGTTTTTT

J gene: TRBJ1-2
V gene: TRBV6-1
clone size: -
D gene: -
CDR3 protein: CASKLVLNYGCTF
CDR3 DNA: TGTGCCAGCAAGTTGGTCCTTAACTATGGCTGCACCTTC

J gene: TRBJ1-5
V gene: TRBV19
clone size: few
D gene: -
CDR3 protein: CASTQDGVRNQPQHF
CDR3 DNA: TGTGCCAGTACCCAGGATGGGGTACGGAATCAGCCCCAGCATTTT

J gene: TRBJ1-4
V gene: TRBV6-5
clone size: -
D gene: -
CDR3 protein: CASSYKSGAKEKLFF
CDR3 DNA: TGTGCCAGCAGTTACAAGTCCGGGGCTAAGGAAAAACTGTTTTTT

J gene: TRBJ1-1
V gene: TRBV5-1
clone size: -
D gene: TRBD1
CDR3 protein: CASNQGASMNTEAFF
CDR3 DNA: TGCGCCAGCAATCAGGGGGCCTCGATGAACACTGAAGCTTTCTTT

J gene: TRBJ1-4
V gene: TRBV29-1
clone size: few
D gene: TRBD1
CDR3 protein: CSVEDRQGEKLSF
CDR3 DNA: TGCAGCGTTGAAGATCGACAGGGGGAAAAACTGTCTTTT

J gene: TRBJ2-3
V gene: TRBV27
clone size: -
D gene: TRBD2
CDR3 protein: CASSLRMRREASTDTQYF
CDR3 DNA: TGTGCCAGCAGTTTAAGGATGAGGCGGGAGGCCTCCACAGATACGCAGTATTTT

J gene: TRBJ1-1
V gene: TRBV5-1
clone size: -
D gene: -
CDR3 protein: CASSLGTVLLGNTEAFF
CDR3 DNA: TGCGCCAGCAGCTTGGGGACAGTATTGTTAGGGAACACTGAAGCTTTCTTT

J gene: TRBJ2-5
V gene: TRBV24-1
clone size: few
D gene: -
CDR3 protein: CATSDPGTQETQYF
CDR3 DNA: TGTGCCACCAGTGATCCGGGCACCCAAGAGACCCAGTACTTC

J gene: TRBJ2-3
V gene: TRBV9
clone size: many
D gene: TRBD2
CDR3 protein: CASSLGSGGSDTQYF
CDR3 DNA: TGTGCCAGCAGCCTGGGGAGCGGGGGGTCAGATACGCAGTATTTT

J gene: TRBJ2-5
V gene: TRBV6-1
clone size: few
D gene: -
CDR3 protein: CASNDPLPKETQYF
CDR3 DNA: TGTGCCAGCAATGACCCGCTTCCCAAAGAGACCCAGTACTTC

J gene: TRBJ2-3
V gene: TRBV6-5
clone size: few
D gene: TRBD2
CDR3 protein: CASTYSGVAGGRDTQYF
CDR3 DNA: TGTGCCAGCACCTACTCCGGGGTAGCGGGAGGGCGAGATACGCAGTATTTT

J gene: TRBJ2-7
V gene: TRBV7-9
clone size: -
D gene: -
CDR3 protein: CASGPSSGVYEQYF
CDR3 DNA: TGTGCCAGCGGCCCCTCATCTGGGGTTTACGAGCAGTACTTC

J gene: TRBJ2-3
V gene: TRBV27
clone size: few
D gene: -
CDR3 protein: CASNPEGDTQYF
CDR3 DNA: TGTGCCAGCAATCCTGAAGGAGATACGCAGTATTTT

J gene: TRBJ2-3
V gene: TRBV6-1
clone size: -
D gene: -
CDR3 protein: CASEGVDTQYF
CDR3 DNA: TGTGCCAGCGAGGGAGTGGATACGCAGTATTTT

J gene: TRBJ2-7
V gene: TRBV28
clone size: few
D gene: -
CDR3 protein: CASSLYLRGIDYEQYF
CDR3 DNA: TGTGCCAGCAGTTTATATCTACGAGGGATAGACTACGAGCAGTACTTC

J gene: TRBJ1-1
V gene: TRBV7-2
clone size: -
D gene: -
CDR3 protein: CASSSNTQGRRAFF
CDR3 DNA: TGTGCCAGCAGCTCGAATACCCAGGGTCGGAGGGCTTTCTTT

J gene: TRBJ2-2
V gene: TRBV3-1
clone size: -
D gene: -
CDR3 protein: CASTRVGGELFF
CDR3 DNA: TGTGCCAGCACGAGGGTCGGGGGGGAGCTGTTTTTT

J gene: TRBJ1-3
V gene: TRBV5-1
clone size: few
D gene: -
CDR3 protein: CASSLESGLSGNTIYF
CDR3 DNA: TGCGCCAGCAGCTTGGAATCAGGACTCTCTGGAAACACCATATATTTT

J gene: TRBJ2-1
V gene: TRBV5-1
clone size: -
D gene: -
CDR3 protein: CASSLDGGGRLNEQFF
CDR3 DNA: TGCGCCAGCAGCCTGGATGGGGGGGGGCGGTTGAATGAGCAGTTCTTC

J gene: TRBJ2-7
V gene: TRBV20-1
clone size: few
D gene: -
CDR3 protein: CSAGADSYEQYF
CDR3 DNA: TGCAGTGCTGGAGCGGACTCCTACGAGCAGTACTTC

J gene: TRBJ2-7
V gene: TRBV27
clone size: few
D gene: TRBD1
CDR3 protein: CASTLDRVPDEQYF
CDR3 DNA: TGTGCCAGCACCCTGGACAGGGTTCCTGACGAGCAGTACTTC

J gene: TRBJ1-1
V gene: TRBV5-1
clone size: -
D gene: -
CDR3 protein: CASSLAESAAGAFF
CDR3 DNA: TGCGCCAGCAGCTTGGCCGAATCGGCAGCCGGGGCTTTCTTT

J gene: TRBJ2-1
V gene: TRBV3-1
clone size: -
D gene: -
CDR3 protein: CASSQPGAQPNF
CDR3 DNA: TGTGCCAGCAGCCAACCTGGGGCCCAACCCAATTTC

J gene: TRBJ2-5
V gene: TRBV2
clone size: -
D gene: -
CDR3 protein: CASSELGGTQYF
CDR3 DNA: TGTGCCAGCAGTGAATTAGGCGGGACCCAGTACTTC

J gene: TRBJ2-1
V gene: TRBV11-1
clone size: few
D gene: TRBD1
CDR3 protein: CASSLIYPGTGGAYNEQFF
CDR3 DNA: TGTGCCAGCAGCTTAATATATCCGGGGACAGGGGGCGCCTACAATGAGCAGTTCTTC

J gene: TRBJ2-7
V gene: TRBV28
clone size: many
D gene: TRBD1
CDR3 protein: CASSLPGQGSYEQYF
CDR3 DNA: TGTGCCAGCAGCTTGCCGGGACAGGGATCCTACGAGCAGTACTTC

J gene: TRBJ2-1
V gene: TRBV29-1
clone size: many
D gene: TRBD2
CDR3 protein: CSVEGRESSYNEQFF
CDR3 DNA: TGCAGCGTTGAGGGGCGGGAGTCCTCCTACAATGAGCAGTTCTTC

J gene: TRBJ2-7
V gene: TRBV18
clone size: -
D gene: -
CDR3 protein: CASSPGLMAEQYF
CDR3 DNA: TGTGCCAGCTCACCAGGGTTGATGGCCGAGCAGTACTTC

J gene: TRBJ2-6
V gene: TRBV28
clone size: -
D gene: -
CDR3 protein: CASSSRAGANVLTF
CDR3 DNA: TGTGCCAGCAGTTCCAGGGCTGGGGCCAACGTCCTGACTTTC

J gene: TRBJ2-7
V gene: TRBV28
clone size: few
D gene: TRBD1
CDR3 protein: CASSPPGQGHEQYF
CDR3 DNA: TGTGCCAGCAGTCCTCCGGGACAGGGACACGAGCAGTACTTC

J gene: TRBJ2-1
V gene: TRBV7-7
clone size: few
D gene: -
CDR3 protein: CASTQTQAPYNEQFF
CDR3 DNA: TGTGCTAGCACCCAAACTCAGGCCCCTTACAATGAGCAGTTCTTC

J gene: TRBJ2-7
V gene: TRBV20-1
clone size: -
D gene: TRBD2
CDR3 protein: CSAKTGLAGVDSYEQYF
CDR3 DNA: TGCAGTGCCAAGACAGGACTAGCGGGAGTGGACTCCTACGAGCAGTACTTC

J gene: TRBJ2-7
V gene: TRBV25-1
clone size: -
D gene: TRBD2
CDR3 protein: CASIGSGSSYEQYF
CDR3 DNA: TGTGCCAGCATAGGTAGCGGGAGCTCCTACGAGCAGTACTTC

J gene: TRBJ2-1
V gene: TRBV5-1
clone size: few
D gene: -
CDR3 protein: CASSYQLGEQFF
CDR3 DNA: TGCGCCAGCAGCTACCAATTAGGAGAGCAGTTCTTC